This TCR beta chain was documented in a study of CXCR3-negative and CXCR3-positive naive CD8 T cells (dated by TCRdb to the late 2010s). The study in broad terms: In total, 110 million to 150 million TRB reads were obtained, corresponding to roughly 1.5 +/- 0.3 million reads per library. TRBV-TRBJ cluster analysis included naive subsets from about five donors and memory cells from 3 donors. The diversity and physicochemical repertoire analyses included 11 donors pooled from two independent experiments.

The CDR3 holds 17 amino acids from the cysteine to the phenylalanine. The nucleotide record is missing. CDR1 and CDR2, looked up from the germline V gene, are SGHVS and FNYEAQ. Sequencing instrument: NextSeq 550. The Human TCR Profiling Kit (MiLaboratory) was used to prepare UMI-labeled 5' RACE TRB cDNA libraries. The full amount of extracted RNA was used for cDNA synthesis, and the full amount of resulting cDNA was used for PCR amplification. The libraries were made side by side, with each library going through the same number of PCR cycles. The published analysis was carried out like this. MIGEC and MiXCR extracted about 54,000 +/- 9,700 unique UMI-labeled TRB cDNA molecules per library, requiring at least two reads per UMI. Each library averaged about 38,000 +/- 11,000 functional in-frame TRB CDR3 nucleotide clonotypes without stop codons. After downsampling to 5000 UMI-labeled TRB molecules per sample, diversity metrics such as normalized Shannon-Wiener and Chao1 were calculated in VDJtools. For the central five CDR3 residues, VDJtools calculated physicochemical properties weighted by clonotype size, namely interaction energy, strength, volume and Kidera factor 4. The reads went through TCRdb reprocessing, and each CDR3 protein sequence gets one entry with no DNA. TCRdb's processing, not the study's, gives the V and J calls here. The table for this sample shows around 150,000 distinct CDR3 sequences. The ten top clones hold about 0.37% of the sample.

Worth noting for this clonotype: What this receptor recognizes is not known.

Each CD8+ T cell subset was flow-sorted in triplicate, with about 320,000 cells per subset placed directly into RLT lysis buffer. Naive CD8+ T cells were defined stringently as CD45RO-CCR7+CD27+CD95- to exclude memory contaminants. Standard density gradient centrifugation was used to isolate peripheral blood mononuclear cells from buffy coats. A FACSAria III was used to flow-sort naive CD8+ T cells into CXCR3-negative and CXCR3-positive populations. An RNeasy Mini Kit was used to extract total RNA from the sorted cells. What the research found in general, with its limitations: Because surface CD5, which is linked to self-reactivity in mice, was comparable between the naive subsets, TCR interaction strength was also inferred from TRB CDR3 physicochemical properties. TRB CDR3s from CXCR3-positive naive cells showed higher hydrophobicity (lower Kidera factor 4), lower energy, and higher strength and volume indices than CXCR3-negative naive cells. Repertoire diversity was comparably high in both naive subsets but much lower in memory CD8+ T cells. Freshly isolated PBMCs were used for most assays because CXCR3 expression went down partially after cryopreservation. TRBV-TRBJ usage was similar between naive CXCR3-negative and CXCR3-positive cells from the same donor, while memory cells showed distinct patterns.

The clonotype comes from a human donor in good health. Some clones in this sample may be carry-over from other donors' samples. Sequencing was done on a sample of naive CXCR3+ CD8+ T cells from blood. In the paper's terms, the cell subset or site label means: CD45RO-CCR7+CD27+CD95- naive CD8+ T cells expressing CXCR3 (TNR3+). The V and J genes are TRBV7-6 and TRBJ2-6; TCRdb picks TRBD1, but there is no DNA to check that call. CDR3 sequence: CASSPGTGAAGANVLTF.